This T cell receptor beta chain was found in a study of T cells in Graves' hyperthyroidism and ophthalmopathy (dated by TCRdb to about 2019). As for the study more broadly: Peripheral blood was collected at initial diagnosis, before any treatment. The paper describes TCR Vbeta CDR3 sequencing of 135 peripheral blood samples, made up of roughly 40 ophthalmopathy patients, some 76 hyperthyroidism patients and 17 progressor patients. A discovery cohort of approximately 97 patients, 43 with Graves' ophthalmopathy and 55 to 60 with stable Graves' hyperthyroidism, was used to find distinguishing TCR V-J signatures. Prospective prediction of ophthalmopathy was tested in an independent validation cohort consisting of about 20 hyperthyroidism patients and approximately 16 patients who later progressed to ophthalmopathy. Thyroid tissue and blood T-cell repertoires from several Graves' hyperthyroidism patients were also compared in the study. Following sampling, methimazole starting at 30 mg daily was given to hyperthyroidism patients, and high-dose intravenous methylprednisolone was given to ophthalmopathy patients. The 100 or so discovery patients were divided at random into training and test sets in a 7:3 ratio. The study at large found these results: Sample size was not statistically predetermined, and blinding of investigators to group allocation was not performed. Most expanded thyroid clonotypes (frequency above 0.001) were also detected in blood, a finding suggesting that blood repertoires may reflect thyroid immune responses. Ophthalmopathy was separated from stable hyperthyroidism by a 13 V-J signature model, with about 86% sensitivity and roughly 84% specificity obtained in cross-validation and 80%/75% obtained in testing. In validation, the model predicted progression to ophthalmopathy a median of about 6.8 months before onset, with approximately 71% sensitivity and 72.22% specificity.

Cut back by 10 bases and 5 bases, the V and J ends lie 18 bases apart. Reading the germline V gene gives CDR1 MNHEY and CDR2 SVGEGT. The CDR3 has 14 amino acids, counting the end cysteine and phenylalanine. Of all the DNA, just the CDR3 is kept, 42 bases in frame from base 1. The TCR beta CDR3 regions were amplified from RNA transcripts. The first round of RT-PCR for the TCR CDR3 was performed with the HTBI primer set and the Qiagen OneStep RT-PCR kit. Libraries were constructed in a second round of multiplex PCR, after which size selection and purification were performed. The libraries were sequenced on an Illumina HiSeq2000 using paired-end 100 bp reads. The authors processed their data as follows. SOAPnuke was used to process the raw data, with reads discarded if the reads contained adapters or uncalled bases, had a mean Phred below 15, or lacked an exact constant-primer or identifier match. High-quality paired reads were merged using COPE v1.2.5, and each unique nucleotide sequence was defined as a clonotype. Clonotypes were aligned to IMGT TRBV, TRBD and TRBJ reference segments using MiTCR v1.1. Only V-J combinations with frequency above 0.0001, covering about 99% of repertoires, were analysed. A TCS score was defined as the ratio of F50 (clonal expansion) to E x V (chaos), with BLOSUM62-based TCRdist applied between CDR3 peptides within each V-J. Welch's t-statistics and random forest reduced 514 V-J features to roughly 13, which were used in a naive Bayes classifier (R e1071). TCRdb reanalyzed the raw reads on its own, using fastp at Q25 for trimming and MiXCR for clone calling, and kept in-frame beta chains. Every distinct CDR3 protein forms one entry, paired with its most common genes and DNA. The V and J calls come from TCRdb's annotation, not from the publication. Present in this sample are about half a million distinct CDR3 sequences, less than 20% of which were seen just once. 47% of the sample comes from the top ten.

Moderately to severely active disease, a Clinical Activity Score of at least 3, a NOSPECS grade of at least 4, and a duration under 3 months were present in ophthalmopathy patients. The study excluded patients with uncontrolled infections, other autoimmune diseases, pregnancy or lactation. Diagnoses were based on clinical symptoms, serum thyroxine and TRAb, thyroid ultrasound and orbital computed tomography. PBMCs were separated from approximately 10 ml of fresh peripheral blood using Ficoll-Paque density gradient centrifugation. Trizol reagent was used to extract total RNA, and RNA quality was then checked on an Agilent 2100 Bioanalyzer. This clonotype was observed a handful of times. Its antigen is currently not known. Within one base of it there is no much larger clone, and no base qualities were kept.

Recombination connected TRBV6-2 or TRBV6-3 to TRBJ2-1; no D gene can be assigned with confidence. The TCR was taken from a man between 35 and 55 years old with Graves' ophthalmopathy. Sequenced: blood. The CDR3 corresponds to CAIRLAAQHNEQFF. In nucleotides, the sequence is TGTGCCATCCGTCTGGCGGCCCAACACAATGAGCAGTTCTTC.